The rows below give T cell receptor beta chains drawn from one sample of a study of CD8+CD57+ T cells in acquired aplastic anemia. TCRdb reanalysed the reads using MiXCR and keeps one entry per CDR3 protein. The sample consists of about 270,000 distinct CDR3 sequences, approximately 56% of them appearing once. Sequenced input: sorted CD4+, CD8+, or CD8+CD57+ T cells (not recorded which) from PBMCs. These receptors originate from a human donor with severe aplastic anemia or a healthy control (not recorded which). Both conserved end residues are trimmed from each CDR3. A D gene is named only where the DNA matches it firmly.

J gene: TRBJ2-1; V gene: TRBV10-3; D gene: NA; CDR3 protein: AISESGSSSYNEQF
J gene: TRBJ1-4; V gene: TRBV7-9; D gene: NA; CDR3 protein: ASSLGAGVNEKLF
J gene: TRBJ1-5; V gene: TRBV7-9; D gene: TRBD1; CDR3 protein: ASTQGANQPQH
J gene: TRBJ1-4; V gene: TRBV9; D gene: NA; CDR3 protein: ASSEVGLTANEKLF
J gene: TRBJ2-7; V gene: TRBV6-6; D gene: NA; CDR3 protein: ASSYSMAAGSSYEQY
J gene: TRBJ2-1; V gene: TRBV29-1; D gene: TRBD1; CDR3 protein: SVDRESSYNEQF
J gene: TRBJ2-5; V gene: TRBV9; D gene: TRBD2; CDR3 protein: ASSVGGLAGRETQY
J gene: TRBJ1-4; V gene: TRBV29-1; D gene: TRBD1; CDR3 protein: SVEAPFRTGFVSEKLF
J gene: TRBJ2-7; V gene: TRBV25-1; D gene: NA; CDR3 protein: ASRAGPYEQY
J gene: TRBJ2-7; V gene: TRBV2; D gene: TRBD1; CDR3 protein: ASSSFPGTGAYEQY
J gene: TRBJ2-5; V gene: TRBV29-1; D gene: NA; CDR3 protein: SVGGAGQQETLY
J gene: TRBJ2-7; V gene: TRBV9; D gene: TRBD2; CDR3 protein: ASSVGQTGGTYEQY
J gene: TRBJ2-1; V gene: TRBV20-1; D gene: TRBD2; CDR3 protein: SARDPTSGGFDEQF
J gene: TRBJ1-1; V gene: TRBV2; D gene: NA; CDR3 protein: ASRIYTEAF
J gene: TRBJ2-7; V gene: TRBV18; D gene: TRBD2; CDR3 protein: ASSLNGTSGVLSYEQY
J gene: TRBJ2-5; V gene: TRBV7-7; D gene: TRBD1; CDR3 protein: ASSIDRGPGTQY
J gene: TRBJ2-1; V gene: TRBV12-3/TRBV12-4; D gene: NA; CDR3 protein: ASSLGGSLYNEQF
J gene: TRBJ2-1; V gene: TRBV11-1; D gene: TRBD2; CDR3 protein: ASSLKRGGEQF
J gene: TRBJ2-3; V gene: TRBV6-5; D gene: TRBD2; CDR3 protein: ASRTGTTHNTQY
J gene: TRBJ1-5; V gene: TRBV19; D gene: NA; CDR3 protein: ASSMWGGGNQPQH
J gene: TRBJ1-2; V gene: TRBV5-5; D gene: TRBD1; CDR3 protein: ASSLEGQVPYGYT
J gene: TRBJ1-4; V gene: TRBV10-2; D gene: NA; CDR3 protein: ASQTHPNEKLF
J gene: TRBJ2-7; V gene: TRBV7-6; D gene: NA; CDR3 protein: ASSYEGVQY
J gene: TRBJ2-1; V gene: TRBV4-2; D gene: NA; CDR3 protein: ASKGGQF
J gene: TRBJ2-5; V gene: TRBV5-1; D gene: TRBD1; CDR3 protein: ASSHRDRVEQY
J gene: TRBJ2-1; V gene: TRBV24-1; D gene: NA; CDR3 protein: ATSVSGGLDERF
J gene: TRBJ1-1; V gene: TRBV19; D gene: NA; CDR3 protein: ASNPDTHTEAF
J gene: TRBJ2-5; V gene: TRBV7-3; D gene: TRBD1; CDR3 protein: ASSSTGTGVETQY
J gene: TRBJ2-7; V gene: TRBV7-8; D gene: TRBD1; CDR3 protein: ESSLALWTGQPYEQY
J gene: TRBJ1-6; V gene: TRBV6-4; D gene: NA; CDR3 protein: ASRQGIDNSPLH
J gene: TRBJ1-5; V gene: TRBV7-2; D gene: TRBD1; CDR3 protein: ASSLKGRFQGVPQPQH
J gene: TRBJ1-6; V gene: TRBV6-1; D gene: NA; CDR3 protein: ASSETDSRYYSPLH
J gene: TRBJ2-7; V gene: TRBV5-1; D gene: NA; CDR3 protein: ASSLGGGRNYEQY
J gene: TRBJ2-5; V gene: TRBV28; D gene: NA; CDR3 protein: ASMSGPAGETQY
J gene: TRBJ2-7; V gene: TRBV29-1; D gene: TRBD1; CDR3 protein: SVGQGSYEQY
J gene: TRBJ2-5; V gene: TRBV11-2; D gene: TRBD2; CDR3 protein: ASSAGASGARGGTQY
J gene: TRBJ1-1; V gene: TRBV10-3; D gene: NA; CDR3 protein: AIRETGSSEAF
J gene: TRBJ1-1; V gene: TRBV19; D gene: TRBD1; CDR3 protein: ASSTRTGNEAF
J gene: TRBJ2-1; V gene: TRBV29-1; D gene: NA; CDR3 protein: SVGGRGNEQF
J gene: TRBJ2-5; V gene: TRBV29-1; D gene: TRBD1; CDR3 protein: SVDRGLQTQY
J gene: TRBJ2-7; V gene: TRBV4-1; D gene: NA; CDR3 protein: ASSQDRQPGGYEQY
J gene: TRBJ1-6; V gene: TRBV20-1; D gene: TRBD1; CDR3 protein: SASLLDRGTFWNSPLH
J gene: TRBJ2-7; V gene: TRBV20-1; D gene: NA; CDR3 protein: SARDPLHRYEQY
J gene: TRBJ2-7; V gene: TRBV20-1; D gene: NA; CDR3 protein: SGAGESEQY
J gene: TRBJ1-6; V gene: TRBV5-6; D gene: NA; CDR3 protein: ASSLGSNSPLH